This T cell receptor (beta chain) comes out of a study of CXCR3 chemokines and chemotherapy response in bladder cancer. The CDR3 has 14 residues. CDR1 is MNHEY, CDR2 SVGAGI, per germline. V was clipped by 1 base and J by 4 bases, with 10 bases between them. In TCRdb, the PCR reads were re-called with MiXCR into one record per CDR3 protein. The data contain a few thousand distinct CDR3 sequences, under 20% of them singletons. As to this clonotype: With only one base between it and a far larger clone, this is likely a read error.

This specimen was collected from a patient whose treatment included neoadjuvant chemotherapy. This TCR derives from a human donor with bladder cancer that did not respond to neoadjuvant chemotherapy. V is TRBV6-5 and J is TRBJ2-5; possible D gene TRBD2, 6 bases. CDR3 DNA sequence: TGTGCCAGCAGTTACTACCCCGGGAGAGAGACCCAGTACTTC. Protein product: CASSYYPGRETQYF.